This is a list of T cell receptor beta chains from one sample in a study of blood T cell repertoires in COVID-19. Profiling relied on immunoSEQ multiplex PCR, and the TCRdb table lists in-frame clones only, not all of them. Counted here are about 160,000 clones, about 85% occurring once; the ten biggest clones make up nearly 8%. What was sequenced was PBMCs or T cells enriched from blood (not recorded which). Receptors were obtained from a woman aged 45 to 65 who had recovered from COVID-19. CDR3s include the opening cysteine and the closing phenylalanine or tryptophan. A D gene is named only where the DNA matches it firmly. Expanded clones are given a class, and other clones once, few, many or no size at all.

V gene	D gene	J gene	clone size	CDR3 protein	CDR3 DNA
TRBV5-1	TRBD2	TRBJ2-3	NA	CASSLRLAASTDTQYF	TGCGCCAGCAGCTTGCGCCTAGCGGCTAGCACAGATACGCAGTATTTT
TRBV27	NA	TRBJ2-7	NA	CASSTGFGLVNDEQYF	TGTGCCAGCAGTACCGGCTTCGGGTTGGTCAATGACGAGCAGTACTTC
TRBV19	NA	TRBJ2-7	NA	CASSIAKTARHYEQYF	TGTGCCAGTAGTATAGCCAAGACAGCTAGACACTACGAGCAGTACTTC
TRBV4-2	NA	TRBJ1-1	NA	CASSQGGGHPEAFF	TGTGCCAGCAGCCAAGGTGGGGGCCACCCCGAAGCTTTCTTT
TRBV24-1	NA	TRBJ2-3	NA	CATSTPGTDTQYF	TGTGCCACCAGCACTCCGGGAACAGATACGCAGTATTTT
TRBV19	NA	TRBJ2-1	few	CASKLRLSYNEQFF	TGTGCCAGTAAACTGAGGCTCTCCTACAATGAGCAGTTCTTC
TRBV28	NA	TRBJ1-2	NA	CASSRGSAGSYTF	TGTGCCAGCAGTAGGGGGTCGGCAGGCAGCTACACCTTC
TRBV6-5	TRBD2	TRBJ2-3	NA	CASRNSGGARDTQYF	TGTGCCAGCAGAAATAGCGGGGGGGCCAGGGATACGCAGTATTTT
TRBV6-8	NA	TRBJ1-1	NA	CASSYERHPLEAFF	TGTGCCAGCAGTTACGAGCGGCACCCATTGGAAGCTTTCTTT
TRBV7-2	NA	TRBJ1-1	NA	CASSLGAGHTEAFF	TGTGCCAGCAGCTTAGGGGCAGGGCACACTGAAGCTTTCTTT
TRBV19	TRBD1	TRBJ2-6	NA	CASSPREGGRDSGANVLTF	TGTGCCAGTAGTCCTCGGGAAGGGGGCAGGGACTCTGGGGCCAACGTCCTGACTTTC
TRBV2	NA	TRBJ1-5	NA	CARYPLRPSNQPQHF	TGTGCCAGATACCCACTTCGTCCTAGCAATCAGCCCCAGCATTTT
TRBV7-3	TRBD1	TRBJ2-1	NA	CASSPGRQGYNEQFF	TGTGCCAGCAGCCCGGGGAGACAGGGGTACAATGAGCAGTTCTTC
TRBV7-9	NA	TRBJ1-6	NA	CASSSRGGSPLHF	TGTGCCAGCAGCTCCAGGGGTGGCTCACCCCTCCACTTT
TRBV5-4	NA	TRBJ2-1	few	CASSLVADNEQFF	TGTGCCAGCAGCTTGGTAGCGGACAATGAGCAGTTCTTC
TRBV7-2	NA	TRBJ2-1	NA	CASSLKNEQFF	TGTGCCAGCAGCCTTAAAAATGAGCAGTTCTTC
TRBV6-1	NA	TRBJ2-4	NA	CASSDDRFGTKNIQYF	TGTGCCAGCAGTGACGACAGGTTCGGAACCAAAAACATTCAGTACTTC
TRBV28	NA	TRBJ2-7	NA	CASSPGSIFSYEQYF	TGTGCCAGCAGCCCGGGGAGCATATTCTCCTACGAGCAGTACTTC
TRBV5-1	NA	TRBJ1-5	NA	CASSLGGTINQPQHF	TGCGCCAGCAGCTTGGGAGGGACAATCAATCAGCCCCAGCATTTT
TRBV6-4	NA	TRBJ1-2	once	CASSDEAGPNYGYTF	TGTGCCAGCAGTGACGAAGCAGGTCCTAACTATGGCTACACCTTC
TRBV19	TRBD1	TRBJ2-7	NA	CASSIPGQTYEQYF	TGTGCCAGTAGTATTCCGGGACAGACCTACGAGCAGTACTTC
TRBV29-1	NA	TRBJ1-1	NA	CSVGDRLNTEAFF	TGCAGCGTTGGAGACAGGCTGAACACTGAAGCTTTCTTT
TRBV7-2	TRBD1	TRBJ2-2	NA	CASSLGDRGRDRTGELFF	TGTGCCAGCAGCTTAGGGGACAGGGGAAGGGATCGCACCGGGGAGCTGTTTTTT
TRBV2	NA	TRBJ1-3	NA	CASSSQKGVSGNTIYF	TGTGCCAGCAGTTCACAAAAGGGGGTTTCGGGAAACACCATATATTTT
TRBV7-9	NA	TRBJ2-3	NA	CASSPGTSSSTDTQYF	TGTGCCAGCAGCCCGGGGACTTCTTCTAGCACAGATACGCAGTATTTT
TRBV6-5	NA	TRBJ1-1	NA	CASGRGKNTEAFF	TGTGCCAGCGGCCGAGGTAAGAACACTGAAGCTTTCTTT
TRBV18	TRBD1	TRBJ1-1	NA	CASSSGQGVTEAFF	TGTGCCAGCTCATCGGGACAGGGCGTAACTGAAGCTTTCTTT
TRBV5-1	NA	TRBJ2-7	NA	CASSLSPLRSYEQYF	TGCGCCAGCAGCTTGTCCCCCCTTCGCTCCTACGAGCAGTACTTC
TRBV9	TRBD2	TRBJ2-5	NA	CASSVEGTSQETQYF	TGTGCCAGCAGCGTAGAAGGGACTAGCCAAGAGACCCAGTACTTC
TRBV10-3	TRBD2	TRBJ2-3	NA	CATRTSGASTDTQYF	TGTGCCACCCGGACTAGCGGTGCTAGCACAGATACGCAGTATTTT
TRBV5-4	NA	TRBJ1-6	NA	CASSLGGGDSPLHF	TGTGCCAGCAGCTTGGGGGGCGGGGATTCACCCCTCCACTTT
TRBV15	TRBD1	TRBJ2-7	NA	CATSRETGASGQYF	TGTGCCACCAGCAGAGAGACAGGGGCCTCGGGGCAGTACTTC
TRBV2	TRBD1	TRBJ1-4	NA	CASIGQGGKGEKLFF	TGTGCCAGCATCGGGCAGGGGGGAAAGGGTGAAAAACTGTTTTTT